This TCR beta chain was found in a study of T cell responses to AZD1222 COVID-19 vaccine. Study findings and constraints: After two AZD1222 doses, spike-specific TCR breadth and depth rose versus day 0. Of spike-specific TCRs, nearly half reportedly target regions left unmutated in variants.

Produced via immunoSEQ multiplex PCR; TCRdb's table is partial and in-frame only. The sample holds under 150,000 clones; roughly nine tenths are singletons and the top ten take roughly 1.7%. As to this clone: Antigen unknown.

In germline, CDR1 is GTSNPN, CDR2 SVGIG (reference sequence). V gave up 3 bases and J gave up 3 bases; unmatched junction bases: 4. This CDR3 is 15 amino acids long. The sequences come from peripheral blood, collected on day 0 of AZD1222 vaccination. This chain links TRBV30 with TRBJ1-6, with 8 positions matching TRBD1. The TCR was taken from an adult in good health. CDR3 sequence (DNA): TGTGCCTGGAGAGGAGGACAGGGCTATAATTCACCCCTCCACTTT. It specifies CAWRGGQGYNSPLHF.